This T cell receptor (beta chain) was obtained from a study of neurological immune-mediated disorders. This clonotype was recorded many times. CDR1 and CDR2 (germline): SGHRS, YFSETQ. The CDR3 runs 15 residues. Trimming left V 2 bases short and J 4 bases short, with 14 bases between. In TCRdb, the 5' RACE reads were re-called with MiXCR into one record per CDR3 protein. The sample lists about 58,000 distinct CDR3 sequences; approximately 3.6% were seen once. The sequenced material came from PBMCs. The V and J genes are TRBV5-1 and TRBJ2-3, with a possible D match to TRBD1 (6 bases). The origin of this receptor is a woman in her sixties with multiple sclerosis. The CDR3 bases are TGCGCCAGCAGCTTCCTCAGGGGCGGTCCAGATACGCAGTATTTT. This encodes CASSFLRGGPDTQYF.